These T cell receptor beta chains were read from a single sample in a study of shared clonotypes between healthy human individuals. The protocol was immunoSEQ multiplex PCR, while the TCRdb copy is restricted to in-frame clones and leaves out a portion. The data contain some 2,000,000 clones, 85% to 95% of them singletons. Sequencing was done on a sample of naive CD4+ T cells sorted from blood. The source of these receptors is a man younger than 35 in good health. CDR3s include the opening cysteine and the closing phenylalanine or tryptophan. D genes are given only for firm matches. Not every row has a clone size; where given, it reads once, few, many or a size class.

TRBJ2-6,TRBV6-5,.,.,CASSTQGAGANVLTF,TGTGCCAGCAGTACACAGGGAGCTGGGGCCAACGTCCTGACTTTC
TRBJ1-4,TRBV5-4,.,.,CASSLALGATNEKLFF,TGTGCCAGCAGCTTGGCTTTGGGGGCAACTAATGAAAAACTGTTTTTT
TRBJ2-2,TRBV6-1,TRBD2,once,CASRLGGVLTGELFF,TGTGCCAGCCGTCTGGGAGGGGTTCTCACCGGGGAGCTGTTTTTT
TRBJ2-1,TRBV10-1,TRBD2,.,CASSESWLAGVNEQFF,TGCGCCAGCAGTGAGTCGTGGCTAGCGGGCGTCAATGAGCAGTTCTTC
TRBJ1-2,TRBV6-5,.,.,CASSYSSRNYGYTF,TGTGCCAGCAGTTACTCATCGCGGAACTATGGCTACACCTTC
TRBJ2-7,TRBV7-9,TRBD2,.,CASSLATAGGSYEQYF,TGTGCCAGCAGCTTAGCCACAGCGGGAGGATCCTACGAGCAGTACTTC
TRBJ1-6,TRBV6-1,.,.,CASSAGSGLSSYNSPLHF,TGTGCCAGCAGTGCCGGTTCCGGGTTAAGCTCCTATAATTCACCCCTCCACTTT
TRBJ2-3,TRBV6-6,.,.,CASSYSAGILDTQYF,TGTGCCAGCAGTTACTCGGCGGGAATACTTGATACGCAGTATTTT
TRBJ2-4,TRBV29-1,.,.,CSVEDPGSKNIQYF,TGCAGCGTTGAAGATCCAGGGTCCAAAAACATTCAGTACTTC
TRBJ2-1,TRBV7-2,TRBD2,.,CASSFTRGVYEQFF,TGTGCCAGCAGCTTTACCCGGGGGGTCTATGAGCAGTTCTTC
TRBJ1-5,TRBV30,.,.,CAWSSQGNNQPQHF,TGTGCCTGGAGTTCGCAGGGGAACAATCAGCCCCAGCATTTT
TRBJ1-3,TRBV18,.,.,CASSPRDTSGNTIYF,TGTGCCAGCTCACCACGGGACACCTCTGGAAACACCATATATTTT
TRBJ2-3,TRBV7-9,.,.,CASRLGSGDTQYF,TGTGCCAGCAGACTCGGGAGTGGAGATACGCAGTATTTT
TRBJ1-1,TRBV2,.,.,CASSEMGLGTEAFF,TGTGCCAGCAGTGAAATGGGCCTCGGGACTGAAGCTTTCTTT
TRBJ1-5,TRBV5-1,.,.,CASSFPGGSKAGPDKNRDQPQHF,TGCGCCAGCAGCTTCCCCGGGGGATCCAAAGCGGGGCCCGATAAAAATCGAGATCAGCCCCAGCATTTT
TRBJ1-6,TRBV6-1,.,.,CASLDSSYNSPLHF,TGTGCCAGTCTTGACAGCTCCTATAATTCACCCCTCCACTTT
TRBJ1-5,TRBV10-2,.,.,CASTAGLGNQPQHF,TGCGCCAGCACTGCCGGGCTCGGCAATCAGCCCCAGCATTTT
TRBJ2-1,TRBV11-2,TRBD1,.,CASSSNRGRNYNEQFF,TGTGCCAGCAGCTCCAACAGGGGGCGGAACTACAATGAGCAGTTCTTC
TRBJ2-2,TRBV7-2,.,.,CASSLVRNTGELFF,TGTGCCAGCAGCCTTGTAAGGAACACCGGGGAGCTGTTTTTT
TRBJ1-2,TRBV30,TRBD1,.,CAWNPQGGYGYTF,TGTGCCTGGAACCCACAGGGGGGATATGGCTACACCTTC
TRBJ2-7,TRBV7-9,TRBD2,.,CASRGASGGPHEQYF,TGTGCCAGCCGAGGGGCTAGCGGGGGGCCCCACGAGCAGTACTTC
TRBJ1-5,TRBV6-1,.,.,CASSEARHGLGPQHF,TGTGCCAGCAGTGAAGCCCGACATGGGTTAGGGCCCCAGCATTTT
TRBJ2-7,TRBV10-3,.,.,CAISDRPLSSEQYF,TGTGCCATCAGTGATCGGCCACTAAGCTCCGAGCAGTACTTC